A selection of T cell receptor beta chains follows, all from one sample in a study of T cell repertoires in ileal Crohn's disease. Clones were read by immunoSEQ multiplex PCR, and TCRdb kept only the in-frame ones, dropping some. The table shows tens of thousands of clones, with roughly 77% occurring only once. The specimen was ileal tissue. The receptor set was obtained from an adult with Crohn's disease. Both conserved end residues are part of each CDR3. A D gene is named only where the DNA matches it firmly. Some rows have no size entry. The others give once, few or many, or a class for an expanded clone.

>TRBJ1-1|.|TRBV5-1|.
TGCGCCAGCAGCTTGGCTGGGAGGGCCACTGAAGCTTTCTTT
CASSLAGRATEAFF
>TRBJ2-5|once|TRBV19|.
TGTGCCAGTAGTATTTACCGGGGGGACACCCAAGAGACCCAGTACTTC
CASSIYRGDTQETQYF
>TRBJ1-2|once|TRBV6-1|TRBD1
TGTGCCAGCAGTGATCTTACAGGGGGCCGCACCCACTATGGCTACACCTTC
CASSDLTGGRTHYGYTF
>TRBJ1-2|.|TRBV5-1|TRBD1
TGCGCCAGCAGCTCGGACAGGGTAGAATATGGCTACACCTTC
CASSSDRVEYGYTF
>TRBJ1-2|.|TRBV6-6|.
TGTGCCAGCAGATGGACAGACCATGGCTACACCTTC
CASRWTDHGYTF
>TRBJ1-5|.|TRBV2|.
TGTGCCAGCACCACGGGAGAGGGAGCCCAGCATTTT
CASTTGEGAQHF
>TRBJ1-1|.|TRBV6-5|TRBD1
TGTGCCAGCAAGGACAGGGGGATCATGAACACTGAAGCTTTCTTT
CASKDRGIMNTEAFF
>TRBJ1-2|.|TRBV29-1|TRBD1
TGCAGCGTTGACAGGGGGGCTGGCTACACCTTC
CSVDRGAGYTF
>TRBJ2-7|.|TRBV4-3|TRBD1
TGCGCCAGCAGCCAAGATATCGGGACAGGGGAGTTTTCCTACGAGCAGTACTTC
CASSQDIGTGEFSYEQYF
>TRBJ1-1|few|TRBV20-1|.
TGCAGTGCAGCTCCCAACACTGAAGCTTTCTTT
CSAAPNTEAFF
>TRBJ2-1|.|TRBV27|.
TGTGCCAGCACCTCCCCGAGTCTCTACAATGAGCAGTTCTTC
CASTSPSLYNEQFF
>TRBJ1-2|.|TRBV2|.
TGTGCCAGCGGAACACAGGGTGGAGGCTACACCTTC
CASGTQGGGYTF
>TRBJ2-7|once|TRBV5-5|TRBD2
TGTGCCAGCAGCTCCGGACTAGCGAACTACGAGCAGTACTTC
CASSSGLANYEQYF
>TRBJ1-5|.|TRBV7-2|.
TGTGCCAGCAGCTTTTTATCAGGGGTAGGTCAGCCCCAGCATTTT
CASSFLSGVGQPQHF
>TRBJ1-5|once|TRBV4-1|.
TGCGCCAGCAGCCAAGTTCAGGGGCCTCAGCCCCAGCATTTT
CASSQVQGPQPQHF
>TRBJ2-7|.|TRBV9|TRBD2
TGTGCCAGCAGCCCCCGGACTAGCTCCTACGAGCAGTACTTC
CASSPRTSSYEQYF
>TRBJ2-3|.|TRBV6-4|TRBD2
TGTGCCAGCAGTGACACTAGCGGGGGGGCAGATACGCAGTATTTT
CASSDTSGGADTQYF
>TRBJ2-6|.|TRBV5-1|.
TGCGCCAGCAGCTTCGAAGGAGCTGGGGCCAACGTCCTGACTTTC
CASSFEGAGANVLTF
>TRBJ1-6|.|TRBV12-5|TRBD1
TGTGCTAGTGCGCGGACAGGGGATTCCCTTTGGTCACCCCTCCACTTT
CASARTGDSLWSPLHF
>TRBJ2-2|.|TRBV4-2|.
TGTGCCAGCAGCCAAAACCCAGGGGCTACGAACACCGGGGAGCTGTTTTTT
CASSQNPGATNTGELFF
>TRBJ1-6|.|TRBV6-5|.
TGTGCCAGCAGTTGGGCAGGGTCCTATAATTCACCCCTCCACTTT
CASSWAGSYNSPLHF
>TRBJ1-2|.|TRBV19|.
TGTGGCGCCAGCGACACAGGGTATGGCTACACCTTC
CGASDTGYGYTF
>TRBJ1-1|.|TRBV6-6|.
TGTGCCAGCCGGCTAGAGAACACTGAAGCTTTCTTT
CASRLENTEAFF
>TRBJ1-6|.|TRBV27|.
TGTGCCAGCAGACCATCAAAGCAGGGATCCGATAATTCACCCCTCCACTTT
CASRPSKQGSDNSPLHF